A selection of T cell receptor beta chains follows, all from one sample in a study of blood T cell repertoires in COVID-19. Assay used: immunoSEQ multiplex PCR; TCRdb lists only in-frame clones, some missing. The repertoire includes approximately 150,000 clones, about 84% of them detected once, and 6% sits in the top ten. Sequenced material: PBMCs or T cells enriched from blood (not recorded which). These receptors originate from a man between 40 and 49 years old who had recovered from COVID-19. CDR3s include the opening cysteine and the closing phenylalanine or tryptophan. The order of the fields is J gene, V gene, CDR3 protein.

j_gene: TRBJ1-1; v_gene: TRBV7-7; CDR3aa: CASSLDREWMNTEAFF
j_gene: TRBJ2-5; v_gene: TRBV2; CDR3aa: CASSALAGDEQETQYF
j_gene: TRBJ1-1; v_gene: TRBV19; CDR3aa: CASKIDRGGTEAFF
j_gene: TRBJ1-2; v_gene: TRBV29-1; CDR3aa: CSVDKGARGYTF
j_gene: TRBJ2-2; v_gene: TRBV5-1; CDR3aa: CASSLALAGNTGELFF
j_gene: TRBJ1-2; v_gene: TRBV19; CDR3aa: CASSLKTKAARGYTF
j_gene: TRBJ2-5; v_gene: TRBV10-2; CDR3aa: CASWGHQETQYF
j_gene: TRBJ2-5; v_gene: TRBV6-1; CDR3aa: CASSEQASVGQYF
j_gene: TRBJ2-5; v_gene: TRBV19; CDR3aa: CASRDRDHIQETQYF
j_gene: TRBJ2-7; v_gene: TRBV28; CDR3aa: CASSLTGEAYEQYF
j_gene: TRBJ2-1; v_gene: TRBV25-1; CDR3aa: CASSDPGGTSNEQFF
j_gene: TRBJ1-2; v_gene: TRBV30; CDR3aa: CAWSPQGEYGYTF
j_gene: TRBJ2-1; v_gene: TRBV27; CDR3aa: CASSFGGGGKGRYQFF
j_gene: TRBJ1-2; v_gene: TRBV5-1; CDR3aa: CASSLGEDGYTF
j_gene: TRBJ2-3; v_gene: TRBV29-1; CDR3aa: CSVVAAGRDKGDTQYF
j_gene: TRBJ2-1; v_gene: TRBV15; CDR3aa: CATSTGTASSHYNEQFF
j_gene: TRBJ2-1; v_gene: TRBV6-5; CDR3aa: CASTSGGSSYNEQFF
j_gene: TRBJ1-4; v_gene: TRBV2; CDR3aa: CASSVQGAINEKLFF
j_gene: TRBJ1-3; v_gene: TRBV12-3/TRBV12-4; CDR3aa: CASSFSSGNTIYF
j_gene: TRBJ1-5; v_gene: TRBV3-1/TRBV3-2; CDR3aa: CASSPDRESIRPQHF
j_gene: TRBJ2-5; v_gene: TRBV11-3; CDR3aa: CASSLRAEQETQYF
j_gene: TRBJ2-5; v_gene: TRBV2; CDR3aa: CASRGTAETQYF
j_gene: TRBJ2-7; v_gene: TRBV12-2; CDR3aa: CASRPPRERGDSYEQYF
j_gene: TRBJ1-2; v_gene: TRBV5-5; CDR3aa: CASSRRTGDGYTF
j_gene: TRBJ1-2; v_gene: TRBV11-2; CDR3aa: CASSPGDGFYGYTF
j_gene: TRBJ2-5; v_gene: TRBV6-5; CDR3aa: CASSFNAYGVQETQYF
j_gene: TRBJ2-2; v_gene: TRBV5-5; CDR3aa: CASSLSSRQGFHTGELFF
j_gene: TRBJ2-4; v_gene: TRBV24-1; CDR3aa: CATSDSRLAGGSAKNIQYF
j_gene: TRBJ1-1; v_gene: TRBV5-6; CDR3aa: CASSLYISEAFF
j_gene: TRBJ1-2; v_gene: TRBV9; CDR3aa: CASSARDSFGYTF
j_gene: TRBJ2-7; v_gene: TRBV6-2/TRBV6-3; CDR3aa: CASSYFRTGAREQYF
j_gene: TRBJ2-7; v_gene: TRBV5-6; CDR3aa: CASSLVDSSYEQYF
j_gene: TRBJ2-2; v_gene: TRBV19; CDR3aa: CASSNRGDTGELFF
j_gene: TRBJ2-1; v_gene: TRBV11-2; CDR3aa: CASSLAGGAGEYNEQFF
j_gene: TRBJ2-2; v_gene: TRBV29-1; CDR3aa: CSVLSGGTTGELFF
j_gene: TRBJ1-1; v_gene: TRBV18; CDR3aa: CASSRTLTDTEAFF
j_gene: TRBJ1-2; v_gene: TRBV5-1; CDR3aa: CASSLGATGNYGYTF
j_gene: TRBJ2-3; v_gene: TRBV11-3; CDR3aa: CASSPRGGWTDTQYF
j_gene: TRBJ2-3; v_gene: TRBV19; CDR3aa: CATLYADTQYF
j_gene: TRBJ1-2; v_gene: TRBV6-5; CDR3aa: CATRDRENYGYTF
j_gene: TRBJ1-2; v_gene: TRBV2; CDR3aa: CASDGDRGYGYTF
j_gene: TRBJ2-3; v_gene: TRBV2; CDR3aa: CASSEGPQAQYF
j_gene: TRBJ2-3; v_gene: TRBV2; CDR3aa: CATGTTDTQYF
j_gene: TRBJ1-2; v_gene: TRBV11-1; CDR3aa: CASSPRQGNYGYTF
j_gene: TRBJ2-4; v_gene: TRBV11-3; CDR3aa: CASSLGTGAKNIQYF
j_gene: TRBJ2-5; v_gene: TRBV2; CDR3aa: CASQGVDETQYF
j_gene: TRBJ2-4; v_gene: TRBV14; CDR3aa: CASSQLAGGTKNIQYF
j_gene: TRBJ1-1; v_gene: TRBV7-9; CDR3aa: CASRLQGDPEAFF